This entry lists 17 T cell receptor beta chains sequenced from one sample in a study of cytomegalovirus exposure and HLA in healthy donors. Amplification used 60 Vbeta primers and 13 Jbeta primers. Using immunoSEQ multiplex PCR, the repertoire was profiled, and TCRdb retains in-frame clones only, with some absent. The profile shows more than 95,000 clones, about 79% of them singletons. Material for sequencing was PBMCs. The origin of the receptors is a man aged 45 to 65 in good health and CMV-seronegative.

The rearrangement links TRBV7-9 to TRBJ2-1; weak D call: TRBD2 (5 bases). The CDR3 sequence is 16 residues long. Germline V gene lookup returns CDR1 SEHNR and CDR2 FQNEAQ (reference sequence). V gave up 4 bases and J gave up 0 bases, with 13 bases separating them. The CDR3 here is CASSWTYSSSYNEQFF. DNA of the CDR3: TGTGCCAGCAGCTGGACTTACTCTAGCTCCTACAATGAGCAGTTCTTC.

The V gene is TRBV13, the J gene TRBJ2-1; no clear D. The germline V and J ends were trimmed by 0 bases and 5 bases, with 8 bases remaining between them. Germline CDR1 is PRHDT and CDR2 is FYEKMQ (reference sequence). This CDR3 comprises 14 residues. The CDR3: CASSLGGLNNEQFF. In DNA form, the CDR3 reads TGTGCCAGCAGCTTAGGGGGCTTGAACAATGAGCAGTTCTTC.

The CDR3 region is CASSFLPGLAGGQETQYF. CDR3 in DNA: TGTGCCAGCAGTTTCCTCCCGGGACTAGCGGGGGGTCAAGAGACCCAGTACTTC. The gene calls are TRBV6-8 and TRBJ2-5; the match to TRBD2 covers 15 bases. Germline CDR1 is MNHGY and CDR2 is SAAAGT. The ends lost 4 bases at V and 2 bases at J; junction bases unmatched: 8. The CDR3 sequence is 18 residues long.

This chain links TRBV6-6 with TRBJ2-7, with D maybe TRBD2 (6 bases). This CDR3 comprises 14 residues. With 5 bases removed from V and 0 bases from J, the gap between germline ends came to 11 bases. Germline loops: CDR1 MNHNY, CDR2 SVGAGI (reference sequence). The CDR3: CASSPDGSSYEQYV. CDR3 DNA sequence: TGTGCCAGCAGTCCGGACGGGAGCTCCTACGAGCAGTACGTC.

This chain uses TRBV7-6 with TRBJ2-3; D is unclear. Looked up from germline, CDR1 is SGHVS and CDR2 is FNYEAQ. Trimming cost V 1 base and J 1 base, with 9 bases left between them. This CDR3 spans 15 amino acids. For the CDR3, the DNA is TGTGCCAGCAGCTTAGAGGTACGGGGCACAGATACGCAGTATTTT. This codes for CASSLEVRGTDTQYF.

The gene calls are TRBV4-3 and TRBJ2-7; the match to TRBD1 covers 7 bases. From germline, CDR1 is LGHNA and CDR2 YSLEER. V trimming: 2 bases; J trimming: 3 bases; junction bases outside the gene matches: 13. The CDR3 loop spans 17 amino acids. CDR3 nucleotide sequence: TGCGCCAGCAGCCAAAGGTGGGGGACAGCCGAGGACTACGAGCAGTACTTC. This translates into CASSQRWGTAEDYEQYF.

The chain joins TRBV19 to TRBJ1-4; 7 bases map to TRBD1. V gave up 5 bases and J gave up 8 bases; unmatched junction bases: 2. The germline gives CDR1 LNHDA, CDR2 SQIVND (reference sequence). This CDR3 has 12 amino acids. The CDR3: CASSQQGEKLFF. The CDR3 DNA is TGTGCCAGTAGTCAACAGGGGGAAAAACTGTTTTTT.

The V and J genes are TRBV4-2 and TRBJ2-3; maybe TRBD2 (6 bases). Trimming took off 1 base at V and 1 base at J, with 9 bases between the two ends. Germline V gene sequence: CDR1 LGHNA, CDR2 YNFKEQ. There are 15 residues in the CDR3. This chain's CDR3 is CASSQGGLRTDTQYF. CDR3 nucleotides: TGTGCCAGCAGCCAAGGGGGACTGCGCACAGATACGCAGTATTTT.

V and J are TRBV6-5 and TRBJ2-2; D may be TRBD1 (5 bases). The CDR3 consists of 14 residues. In germline, CDR1 is MNHEY, CDR2 SVGAGI. The V gene lost 2 bases and the J gene lost 2 bases, with 6 bases spanning the gap. CDR3 region: CASSYRGNTGELFF. The CDR3 DNA follows: TGTGCCAGCAGTTACAGGGGTAACACCGGGGAGCTGTTTTTT.

The chain couples TRBV4-2 to TRBJ2-5, with TRBD1 matching over 12 bases. The CDR3 is made up of 17 amino acids. Germline values: CDR1 LGHNA, CDR2 YNFKEQ. V lost 0 bases, J lost 6 bases, and 8 bases stayed unmatched. The CDR3 region has the DNA TGTGCCAGCAGCCAAGATGCGCCGGGACAGGGGGCGAAGACCCAGTACTTC. Its protein product is CASSQDAPGQGAKTQYF.

The chain joins TRBV28 to TRBJ2-5, with D possibly being TRBD1 (6 bases). Germline lookup yields CDR1 MDHEN and CDR2 SYDVKM. This CDR3 comprises 12 residues. Between the trimmed V and J ends, which lost 2 bases and 9 bases, there was a span of 10 bases. The CDR3, as DNA: TGTGCCAGCAGTTTAGCAGGGGCCCCCCAGTACTTC. It codes for CASSLAGAPQYF.

This rearrangement joins TRBV5-1 to TRBJ2-5; 8 bases match TRBD2. In germline, CDR1 is SGHRS, CDR2 YFSETQ. This CDR3 contains 16 residues. With V trimmed by 6 bases and J by 4 bases, 14 bases remained unmatched. The chain's CDR3 is CASTPRGGRGVETQYF. The CDR3, as DNA: TGCGCCAGCACCCCCCGGGGGGGGCGAGGTGTAGAGACCCAGTACTTC.

The CDR3 spells CASSLEKWRETQYF. In DNA, the CDR3 is TGTGCCAGCAGCTTAGAGAAATGGAGGGAGACCCAGTACTTC. The rearrangement uses TRBV7-9 and TRBJ2-5, with a weak D call TRBD2 (5 bases). The CDR3 length is 14 residues. Germline CDR1 reads SEHNR; CDR2 reads FQNEAQ (reference sequence). Trimming shortened V by 1 base and J by 5 bases, and 11 bases separated the two germline ends.

The J gene is TRBJ1-2, the V gene TRBV18; TRBD1 is a possible D gene (6 bases). The CDR3 loop spans 14 amino acids. Germline V lookup: CDR1 KGHSH, CDR2 LQKENI. Trimming took off 6 bases at V and 6 bases at J, with 17 bases between the two ends. CDR3 region: CASSPTGPEDGYTF. In nucleotides, the CDR3 is TGTGCCAGCTCGCCCACAGGGCCGGAAGATGGCTACACCTTC. The full variable domain, rest sourced from reference TRBV18 and TRBJ1-2, is NAGVMQNPRHLVRRRGQEARLRCSPMKGHSHVYWYRQLPEEGLKFMVYLQKENIIDESGMPKERFSAEFPKEGPSILRIQQVVRGDSAAYFCASSPTGPEDGYTFGSGTRLTVV.

The rearrangement links TRBV5-1 to TRBJ2-5, with a weak D call TRBD1 (6 bases). V dropped 2 bases and J dropped 0 bases, with 8 bases sitting between them. In germline, CDR1 is SGHRS, CDR2 YFSETQ. The CDR3 sequence is 14 residues long. The CDR3 loop is CASSFRTDQETQYF. DNA of the CDR3: TGCGCCAGCAGCTTTCGGACAGACCAAGAGACCCAGTACTTC.

The rearrangement joins TRBV6-5 to TRBJ2-3; 8 positions match TRBD2. The CDR3 has 11 residues. Germline-derived CDR1 and CDR2 are MNHEY and SVGAGI. With V trimmed by 9 bases and J by 9 bases, 5 bases remained unmatched. The CDR3: CASLGGGTQYF. CDR3 coding DNA: TGTGCCAGTCTCGGGGGGGGCACGCAGTATTTT.

The J gene is TRBJ2-5, the V gene TRBV5-4; 10 nucleotides align to TRBD1. The germline CDR1 and CDR2 sequences are SGHNT and YYREEE (reference sequence). The CDR3 length is 17 residues. V gave up 0 bases and J gave up 5 bases; unmatched junction bases: 10. The CDR3 nucleotides read TGTGCCAGCAGCTTGGACAGAGGGACAGGGGTACGGGAGACCCAGTACTTC. It encodes CASSLDRGTGVRETQYF.